This T cell receptor (beta chain) originates from a study of cytomegalovirus exposure and HLA in healthy donors. Per the germline V gene, CDR1 is MNHNY and CDR2 is SVGAGI (reference sequence). This CDR3 spans 15 amino acids. Trimming took off 6 bases at V and 3 bases at J, with 17 bases between the two ends. The donors, nominally healthy at sampling, likely had unrecorded immune exposures. Use of 60 Vbeta and 13 Jbeta primers characterized the PCR. Sequenced by immunoSEQ multiplex PCR; TCRdb stores in-frame clones only, minus some. The sample contains about 210,000 clones, 82% of which appear only once.

The rearrangement uses TRBV6-6 and TRBJ1-2; TRBD1 might be the D (5 bases). The TCR originated in a man between 35 and 55 years old in good health and CMV-seropositive. Specimen: PBMCs. CDR3 region: CASRPGQGSDYGYTF. The CDR3 nucleotides read TGTGCCAGCAGACCCGGTCAGGGCAGCGACTATGGCTACACCTTC.